The rows below give T cell receptor beta chains drawn from one sample of a study of identical twins. TCRdb recomputed calls from the 5' RACE reads with MiXCR, one row per CDR3 protein. The sample includes roughly 470,000 distinct CDR3 sequences, roughly an eighth of them seen just once. A further study also used this sample, focusing on yellow fever vaccine responses in identical twins.

The sample consisted of CD4+ T cells sorted from blood. Source of these receptors: a woman between 18 and 29 years old in good health. CDR3s include the opening cysteine and the closing phenylalanine or tryptophan. Fields, in order: clone size, J gene, D gene, V gene, CDR3 protein, CDR3 DNA. D genes are given only for firm matches. A clone size is listed for some rows: how often the clone was seen (once, few, many), or a class if it is expanded.

>many|TRBJ2-1|TRBD1|TRBV24-1
CATSDSTGQGARNEQFF
TGTGCCACCAGTGATTCCACGGGACAGGGGGCGCGCAATGAGCAGTTCTTC
>.|TRBJ1-2|.|TRBV10-3
CAIGQNNYGYTF
TGTGCCATAGGACAGAATAACTATGGCTACACCTTC
>many|TRBJ2-3|.|TRBV4-2
CASSSTTVTTDTQYF
TGTGCCAGCAGCTCGACGACTGTAACAACAGATACGCAGTATTTT
>few|TRBJ2-2|.|TRBV7-9
CASSELFF
TGTGCCAGCAGCGAGCTGTTTTTT
>many|TRBJ2-5|.|TRBV5-1
CASPGLQETQYF
TGCGCCAGCCCCGGGCTACAAGAGACCCAGTACTTC
>few|TRBJ2-7|.|TRBV28
CASSSRTDPSYEQYF
TGTGCCAGCAGTTCCCGGACAGACCCGTCCTACGAGCAGTACTTC
>.|TRBJ2-3|.|TRBV6-2/TRBV6-3
CASTALGPSTDTQYF
TGTGCCAGCACCGCATTGGGACCAAGCACAGATACGCAGTATTTT
>few|TRBJ2-5|.|TRBV20-1
CSARGVLETQYF
TGCAGTGCCAGAGGGGTTTTGGAGACCCAGTACTTC
>few|TRBJ2-1|TRBD2|TRBV9
CASSPPLAGVDNEQFF
TGTGCCAGCAGCCCCCCTCTAGCGGGAGTCGACAATGAGCAGTTCTTC
>few|TRBJ2-6|.|TRBV20-1
CSASVQGSGGANVLTF
TGCAGTGCTAGTGTACAGGGAAGTGGTGGGGCCAACGTCCTGACTTTC
>.|TRBJ2-3|TRBD2|TRBV28
CASRGDLVSYTDTQYF
TGTGCCAGCCGGGGGGACCTAGTTTCGTACACAGATACGCAGTATTTT
>.|TRBJ2-1|.|TRBV2
CASRSDIRGRGNEQFF
TGTGCCAGCAGATCCGACATAAGGGGCAGGGGAAATGAGCAGTTCTTC
>.|TRBJ2-1|.|TRBV11-2
CASSLGTAGRAGQFF
TGTGCCAGCAGCTTAGGGACAGCGGGCCGAGCCGGGCAGTTCTTC
>few|TRBJ2-1|TRBD2|TRBV7-2
CASSFQRDNEQFF
TGTGCCAGCAGCTTCCAGCGGGATAATGAGCAGTTCTTC